In this sample, the clone carrying this T cell receptor beta chain turned up once. This entry is derived from a study of T cell changes during pregnancy in multiple sclerosis. Assay: immunoSEQ multiplex PCR; the TCRdb copy retains only in-frame clones and omits some. Among fewer than 70,000 clones listed, more than 75% were seen once. The sequence was collected from a human donor whose cells served as feeder cells for cultures in a pregnancy study. What was sequenced was peripheral blood from another person, used as feeder cells.

CDR3 in DNA: TGTGCCAGCAGCTCCGGGACAGGGTCCACCGGGGAGCTGTTTTTT. Its translation is CASSSGTGSTGELFF. The chain has TRBV7-2 and TRBJ2-2; TRBD1 aligns across 9 bases. This CDR3 contains 15 residues. Germline lookup yields CDR1 SGHTA and CDR2 FQGNSA. Trimming cost V 4 bases and J 4 bases; bases outside gene matches: 4.